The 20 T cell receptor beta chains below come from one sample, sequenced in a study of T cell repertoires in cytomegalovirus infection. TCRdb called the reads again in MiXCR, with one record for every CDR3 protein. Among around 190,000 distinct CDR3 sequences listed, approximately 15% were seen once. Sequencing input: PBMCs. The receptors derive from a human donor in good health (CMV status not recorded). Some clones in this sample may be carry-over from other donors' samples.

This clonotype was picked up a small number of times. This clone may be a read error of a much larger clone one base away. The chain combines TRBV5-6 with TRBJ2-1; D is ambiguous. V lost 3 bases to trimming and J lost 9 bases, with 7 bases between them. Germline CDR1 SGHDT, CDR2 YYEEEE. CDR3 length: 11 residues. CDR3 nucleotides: TGTGCCAGCAGCTCCCTGGCTGAGCAGTTCTTC. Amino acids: CASSSLAEQFF.

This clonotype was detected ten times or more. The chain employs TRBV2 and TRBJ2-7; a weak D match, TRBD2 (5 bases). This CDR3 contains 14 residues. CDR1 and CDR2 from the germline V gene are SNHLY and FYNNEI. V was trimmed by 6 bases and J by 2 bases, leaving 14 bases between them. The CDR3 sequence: CASRQREGPYEQYF. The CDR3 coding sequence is TGTGCCAGCAGGCAACGGGAAGGGCCCTACGAGCAGTACTTC.

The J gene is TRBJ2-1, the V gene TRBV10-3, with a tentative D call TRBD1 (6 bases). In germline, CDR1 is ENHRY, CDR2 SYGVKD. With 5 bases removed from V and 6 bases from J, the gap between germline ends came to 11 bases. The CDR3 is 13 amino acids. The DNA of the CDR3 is TGTGCCATCAGTCCCGGGACAAGCAATGAGCAGTTCTTC. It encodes CAISPGTSNEQFF.

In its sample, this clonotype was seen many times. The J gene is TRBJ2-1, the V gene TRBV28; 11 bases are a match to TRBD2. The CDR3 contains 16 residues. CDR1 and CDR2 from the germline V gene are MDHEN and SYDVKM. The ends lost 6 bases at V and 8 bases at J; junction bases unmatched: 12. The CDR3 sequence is CASSLPPLAGVYEQFF. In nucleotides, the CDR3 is TGTGCCAGCAGCTTACCCCCACTAGCGGGAGTGTATGAGCAGTTCTTC.

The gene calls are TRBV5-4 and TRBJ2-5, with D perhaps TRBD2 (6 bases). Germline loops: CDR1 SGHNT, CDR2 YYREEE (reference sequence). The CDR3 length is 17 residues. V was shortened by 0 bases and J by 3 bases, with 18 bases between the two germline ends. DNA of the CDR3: TGTGCCAGCAGCTTGGCCTTAGCGGCAGTTACTAAAGAGACCCAGTACTTC. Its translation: CASSLALAAVTKETQYF.

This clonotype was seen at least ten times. CDR3 coding DNA: TGTGCCAGCAGTTTAGAGCGGGCGAACACCGGGGAGCTGTTTTTT. Encoded protein: CASSLERANTGELFF. The chain couples TRBV27 to TRBJ2-2; tentatively, D is TRBD2 (6 bases). CDR3 size: 15 residues. Trimming removed 2 bases from V and 0 bases from J, with 7 bases in between. The germline gives CDR1 MNHEY, CDR2 SMNVEV (reference sequence).

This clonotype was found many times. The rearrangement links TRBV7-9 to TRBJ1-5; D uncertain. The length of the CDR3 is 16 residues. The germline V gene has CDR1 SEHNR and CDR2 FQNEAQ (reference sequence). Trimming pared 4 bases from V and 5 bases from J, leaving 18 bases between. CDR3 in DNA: TGTGCCAGCAGCTGGTCGATGACCGATCCTGATCAGCCCCAGCATTTT. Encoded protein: CASSWSMTDPDQPQHF.

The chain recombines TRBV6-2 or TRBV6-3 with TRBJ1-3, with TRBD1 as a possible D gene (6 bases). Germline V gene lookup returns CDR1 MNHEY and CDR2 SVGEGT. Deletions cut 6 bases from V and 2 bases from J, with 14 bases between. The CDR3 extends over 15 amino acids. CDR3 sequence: CASRYGQQTGNTIYF. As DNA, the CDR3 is TGTGCCAGCAGGTACGGACAGCAAACTGGAAACACCATATATTTT.

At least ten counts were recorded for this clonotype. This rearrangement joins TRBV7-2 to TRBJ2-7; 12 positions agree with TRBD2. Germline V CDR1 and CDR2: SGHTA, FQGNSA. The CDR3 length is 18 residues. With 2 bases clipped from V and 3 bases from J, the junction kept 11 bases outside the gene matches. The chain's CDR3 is CASSLQRLAGELLYEQYF. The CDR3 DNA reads TGTGCCAGCAGCTTACAGCGACTAGCGGGAGAACTCCTCTACGAGCAGTACTTC.

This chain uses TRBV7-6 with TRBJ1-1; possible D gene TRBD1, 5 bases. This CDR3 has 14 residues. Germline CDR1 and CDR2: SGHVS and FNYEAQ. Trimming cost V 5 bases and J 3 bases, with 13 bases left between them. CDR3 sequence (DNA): TGTGCCAGCAGCCAAGCAGGGACCTACACTGAAGCTTTCTTT. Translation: CASSQAGTYTEAFF.

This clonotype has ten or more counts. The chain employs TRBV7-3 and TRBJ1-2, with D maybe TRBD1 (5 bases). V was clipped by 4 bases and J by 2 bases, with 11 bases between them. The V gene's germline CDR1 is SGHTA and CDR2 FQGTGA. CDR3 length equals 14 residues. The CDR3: CASSSQGPNYGYTF. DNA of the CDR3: TGTGCCAGCAGCTCCCAGGGTCCCAACTATGGCTACACCTTC. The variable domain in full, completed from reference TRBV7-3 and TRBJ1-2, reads GAGVSQTPSNKVTEKGKYVELRCDPISGHTALYWYRQSLGQGPEFLIYFQGTGAADDSGLPNDRFFAVRPEGSVSTLKIQRTERGDSAVYLCASSSQGPNYGYTFGSGTRLTVV.

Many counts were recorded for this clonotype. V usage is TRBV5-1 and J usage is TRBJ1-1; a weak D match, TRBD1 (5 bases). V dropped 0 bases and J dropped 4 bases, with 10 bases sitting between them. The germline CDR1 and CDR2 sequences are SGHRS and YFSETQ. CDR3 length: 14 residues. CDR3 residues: CASSLALGGTEAFF. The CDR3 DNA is TGCGCCAGCAGCTTGGCGTTGGGGGGCACTGAAGCTTTCTTT.

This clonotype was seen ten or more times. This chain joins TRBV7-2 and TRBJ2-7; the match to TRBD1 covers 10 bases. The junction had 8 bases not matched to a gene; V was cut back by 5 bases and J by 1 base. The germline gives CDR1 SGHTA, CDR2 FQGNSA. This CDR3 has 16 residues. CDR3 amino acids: CASSRPRDRGSYEQYF. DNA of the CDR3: TGTGCCAGCAGCCGTCCGAGGGACAGGGGTTCCTACGAGCAGTACTTC.

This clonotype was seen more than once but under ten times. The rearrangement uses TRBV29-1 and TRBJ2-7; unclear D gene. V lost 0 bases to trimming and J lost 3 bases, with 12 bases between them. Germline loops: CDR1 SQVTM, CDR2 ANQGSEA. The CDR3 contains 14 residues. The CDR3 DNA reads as TGCAGCGTTGAAGAGGGCAGAGGCCTCTACGAGCAGTACTTC. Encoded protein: CSVEEGRGLYEQYF.

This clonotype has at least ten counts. CDR3 sequence reads: CASMAGPNNSPLHF. The DNA for the CDR3 is TGTGCCAGCATGGCCGGGCCTAATAATTCACCCCTCCACTTT. The rearrangement links TRBV12-3 or TRBV12-4 to TRBJ1-6, with D uncertain. V dropped 7 bases and J dropped 5 bases, with 12 bases sitting between them. This CDR3 comprises 14 residues.

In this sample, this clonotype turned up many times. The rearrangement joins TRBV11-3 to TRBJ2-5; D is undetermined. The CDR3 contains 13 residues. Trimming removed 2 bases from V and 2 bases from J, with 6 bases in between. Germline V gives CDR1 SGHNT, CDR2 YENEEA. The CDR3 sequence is CASSLYEQETQYF. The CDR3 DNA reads TGTGCCAGCAGCTTATACGAGCAAGAGACCCAGTACTTC.

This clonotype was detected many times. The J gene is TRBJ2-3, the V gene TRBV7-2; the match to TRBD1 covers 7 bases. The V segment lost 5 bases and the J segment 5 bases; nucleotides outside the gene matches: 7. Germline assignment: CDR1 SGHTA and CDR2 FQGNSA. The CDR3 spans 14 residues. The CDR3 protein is CASSPDRLKDTQYF. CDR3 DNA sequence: TGTGCCAGCAGCCCGGACAGGCTAAAAGATACGCAGTATTTT.

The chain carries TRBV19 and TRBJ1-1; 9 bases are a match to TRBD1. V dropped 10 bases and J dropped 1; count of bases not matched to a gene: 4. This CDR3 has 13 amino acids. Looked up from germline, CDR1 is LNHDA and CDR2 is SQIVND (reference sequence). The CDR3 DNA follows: TGTGCCACCTGGACAGGGGCGAACACTGAAGCTTTCTTT. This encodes CATWTGANTEAFF.

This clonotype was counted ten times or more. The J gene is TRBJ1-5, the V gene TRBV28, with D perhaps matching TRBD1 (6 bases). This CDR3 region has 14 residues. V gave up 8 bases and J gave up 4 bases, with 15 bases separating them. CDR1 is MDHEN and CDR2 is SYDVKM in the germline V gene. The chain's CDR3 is CASRNPGQNQPQHF. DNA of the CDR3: TGTGCCAGCCGAAACCCCGGACAGAATCAGCCCCAGCATTTT.

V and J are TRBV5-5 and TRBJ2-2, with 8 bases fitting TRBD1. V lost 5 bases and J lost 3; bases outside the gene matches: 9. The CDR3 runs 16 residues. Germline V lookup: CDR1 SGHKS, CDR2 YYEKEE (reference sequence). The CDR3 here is CASSFTTGGHTGELFF. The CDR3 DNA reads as TGTGCCAGCAGTTTTACTACAGGGGGACACACCGGGGAGCTGTTTTTT.